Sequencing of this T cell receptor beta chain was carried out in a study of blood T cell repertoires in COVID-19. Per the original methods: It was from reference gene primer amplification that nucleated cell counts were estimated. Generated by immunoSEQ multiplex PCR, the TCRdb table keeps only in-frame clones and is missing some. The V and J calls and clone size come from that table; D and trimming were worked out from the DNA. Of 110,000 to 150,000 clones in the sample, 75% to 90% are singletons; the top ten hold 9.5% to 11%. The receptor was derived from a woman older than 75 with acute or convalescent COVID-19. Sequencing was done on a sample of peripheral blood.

CDR3 nucleotides: TGTGCCAGCAGCGCTAGGGGCCGCGGGGGCGGCTATGGCTACACCTTC. This codes for CASSARGRGGGYGYTF. This chain connects TRBV7-8 to TRBJ1-2; D may be TRBD1 (6 bases). The CDR3 runs to 16 residues. Trimming left V 5 bases short and J 4 bases short, with 20 bases between. The germline CDR1 and CDR2 sequences are SGHVS and FQNEAQ.